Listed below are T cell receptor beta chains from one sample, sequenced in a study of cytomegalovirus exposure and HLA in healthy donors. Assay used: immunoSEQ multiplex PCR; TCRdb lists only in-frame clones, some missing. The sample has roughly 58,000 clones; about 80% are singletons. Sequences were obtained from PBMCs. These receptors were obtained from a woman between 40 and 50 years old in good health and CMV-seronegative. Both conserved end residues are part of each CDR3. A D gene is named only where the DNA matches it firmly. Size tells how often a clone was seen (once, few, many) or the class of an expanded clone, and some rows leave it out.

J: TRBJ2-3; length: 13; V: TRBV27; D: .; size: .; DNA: TGTGCCAGCAGTTTTGGAGTCGCAGATACGCAGTATTTT; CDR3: CASSFGVADTQYF
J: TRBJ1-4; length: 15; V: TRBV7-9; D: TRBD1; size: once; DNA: TGTGCCAGCAGCAAACCGGGACAGATTAATGAAAAACTGTTTTTT; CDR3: CASSKPGQINEKLFF
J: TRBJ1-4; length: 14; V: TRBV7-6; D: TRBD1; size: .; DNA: TGTGCCAGCAGCTCTCAACAGGGGGGCGAAAAACTGTTTTTT; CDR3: CASSSQQGGEKLFF
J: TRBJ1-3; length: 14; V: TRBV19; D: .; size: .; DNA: TGTGCCAGTATCTCAAGGGGCGCAGGGAACACCATATATTTT; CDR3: CASISRGAGNTIYF
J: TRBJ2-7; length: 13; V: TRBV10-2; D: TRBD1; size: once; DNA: TGCGCCAGCAAGGACAGGGGTTCCTACGAGCAGTACTTC; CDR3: CASKDRGSYEQYF
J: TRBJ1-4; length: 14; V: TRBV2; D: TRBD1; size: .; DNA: TGTGCCAGCAGTGTGAGGGGGCGCCGAGAAAAACTGTTTTTT; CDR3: CASSVRGRREKLFF
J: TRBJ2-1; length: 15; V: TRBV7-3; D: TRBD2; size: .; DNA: TGTGCCAGCAGCTTAAGGCTAGCGGGGGTTAATGAGCAGTTCTTC; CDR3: CASSLRLAGVNEQFF
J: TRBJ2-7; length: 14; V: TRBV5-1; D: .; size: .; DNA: TGCGCCAGCAGCCTTACAGGGAGCTCCTACGAGCAGTACTTC; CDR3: CASSLTGSSYEQYF
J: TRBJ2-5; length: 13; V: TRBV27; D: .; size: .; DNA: TGTGCCAGCAGTTTCGACAGCCAAAAGACCCAGTACTTC; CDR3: CASSFDSQKTQYF
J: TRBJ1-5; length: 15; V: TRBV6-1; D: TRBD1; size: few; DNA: TGTGCCAGCAGTGAAGTTCGACAGGGCACCCAGCCCCAGCATTTT; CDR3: CASSEVRQGTQPQHF
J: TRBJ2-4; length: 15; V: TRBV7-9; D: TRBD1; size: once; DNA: TGTGCCAGCAGCCTTGTTCGACAGGGTAGGAACATTCAGTACTTC; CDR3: CASSLVRQGRNIQYF
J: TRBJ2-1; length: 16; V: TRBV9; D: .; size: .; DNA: TGTGCCAGCAGCCAATTGGCCGGGGAGATTATTGTTGAGCAGTTCTTC; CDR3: CASSQLAGEIIVEQFF
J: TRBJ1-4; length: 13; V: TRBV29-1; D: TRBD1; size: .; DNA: TGCAGCGTTGAAGATCCCGAGGGGGCGCCCAGGTTTTTT; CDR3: CSVEDPEGAPRFF
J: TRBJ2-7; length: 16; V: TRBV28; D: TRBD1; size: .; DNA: TGTGCCAGCAGTTCCCTAACAGGGGCCGAATTCTACGAGCAGTACTTC; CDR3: CASSSLTGAEFYEQYF
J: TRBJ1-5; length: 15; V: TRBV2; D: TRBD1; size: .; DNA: TGTGCCAGCAGAGAGTGGACAGGGCCAGGACAGCCCCAGCATTTT; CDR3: CASREWTGPGQPQHF
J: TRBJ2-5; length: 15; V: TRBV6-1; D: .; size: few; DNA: TGTGCCAGCAGTGTATCGGCAGGAGGGCAAGAGACCCAGTACTTC; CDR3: CASSVSAGGQETQYF
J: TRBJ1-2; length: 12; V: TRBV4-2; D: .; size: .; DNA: TGTGCCAGCGGAGGGGTGGGCTATGGCTACACCTTC; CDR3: CASGGVGYGYTF
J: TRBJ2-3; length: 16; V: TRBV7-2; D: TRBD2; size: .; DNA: TGTGCCAGCAGCTTACTAGCGGGAGGAAGAACAGATACGCAGTATTTT; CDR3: CASSLLAGGRTDTQYF
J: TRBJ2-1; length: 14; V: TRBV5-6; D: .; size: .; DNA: TGTGCCAGCAGCTTAGGGGTCTCCTACAATGAGCAGTTCTTC; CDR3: CASSLGVSYNEQFF
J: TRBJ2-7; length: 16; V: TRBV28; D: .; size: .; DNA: TGTGCCAGCAGTTTCGAACAGCAGACACAAACCTACGAGCAGTACTTC; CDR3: CASSFEQQTQTYEQYF
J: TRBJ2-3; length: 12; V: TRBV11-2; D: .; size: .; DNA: TGTGCCAGCAGCTTAGGGCTAGATACGCAGTATTTT; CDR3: CASSLGLDTQYF
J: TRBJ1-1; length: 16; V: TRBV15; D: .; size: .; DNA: TGTGCCACCAGCAGAGATAACAGGCTCTCGGGCACTGAAGCTTTCTTT; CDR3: CATSRDNRLSGTEAFF
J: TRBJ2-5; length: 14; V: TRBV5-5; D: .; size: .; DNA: TGTGCCAGCAGCTTAGGACAGGGAGGGGAGACCCAGTACTTC; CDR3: CASSLGQGGETQYF
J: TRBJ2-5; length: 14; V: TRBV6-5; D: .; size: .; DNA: TGTGCCAGCAGTTACTCGGGGACAAAAGAGACCCAGTACTTC; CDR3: CASSYSGTKETQYF
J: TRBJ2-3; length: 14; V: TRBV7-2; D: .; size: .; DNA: TGTGCCAGCACCACCAGGGGCCACACAGATACGCAGTATTTT; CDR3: CASTTRGHTDTQYF
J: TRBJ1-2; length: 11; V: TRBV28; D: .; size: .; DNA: TGTGCCAGCAGTTTCGACTATGGCTACACCTTC; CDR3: CASSFDYGYTF
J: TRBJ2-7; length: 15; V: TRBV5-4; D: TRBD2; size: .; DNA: TGTGCCAGCAGCACCGGACTAGCGGGGCTTTACGAGCAGTACTTC; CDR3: CASSTGLAGLYEQYF
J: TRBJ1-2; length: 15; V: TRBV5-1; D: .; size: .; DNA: TGCGCCAGCAGCTTATCCGTGACAGATAACTATGGCTACACCTTC; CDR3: CASSLSVTDNYGYTF
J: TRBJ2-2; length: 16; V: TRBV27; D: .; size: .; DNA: TGTGCCAGCAGTTTTTGGAGTAATAACGGTCCCGGGGAGCTGTTTTTT; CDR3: CASSFWSNNGPGELFF
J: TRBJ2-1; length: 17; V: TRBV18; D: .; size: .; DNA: TGTGCCAGCTCACCTGGGGAGCGCGCGCGCTCCTACAATGAGCAGTTCTTC; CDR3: CASSPGERARSYNEQFF
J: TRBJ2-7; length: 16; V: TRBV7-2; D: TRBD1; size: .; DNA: TGTGCCAGCAGCCGGAAGACAGGGGCGTCCTCCTACGAGCAGTACTTC; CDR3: CASSRKTGASSYEQYF
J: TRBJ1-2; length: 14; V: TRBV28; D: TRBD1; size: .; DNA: TGTGCCAGCAGGGGATTTGGACAGGGCTATGGCTACACCTTC; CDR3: CASRGFGQGYGYTF
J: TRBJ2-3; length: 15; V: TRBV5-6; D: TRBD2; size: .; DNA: TGTGCCAGCAGTCCGGGACTAGCGGCCACAGATACGCAGTATTTT; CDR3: CASSPGLAATDTQYF
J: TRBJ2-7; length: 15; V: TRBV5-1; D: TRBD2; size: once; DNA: TGCGCCAGCAGCCAGAGTAGCGGGTACTCCTACGAGCAGTACTTC; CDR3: CASSQSSGYSYEQYF
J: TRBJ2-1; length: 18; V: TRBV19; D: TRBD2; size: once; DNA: TGTGCCAGTAGTATCCGACCCGGGCGGGAGTTTGTCTACAATGAGCAGTTCTTC; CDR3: CASSIRPGREFVYNEQFF
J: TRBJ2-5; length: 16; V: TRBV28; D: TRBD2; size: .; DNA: TGTGCCAGCAGTTTAAGTGGACTAGCGGGGGAAGAGACCCAGTACTTC; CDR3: CASSLSGLAGEETQYF
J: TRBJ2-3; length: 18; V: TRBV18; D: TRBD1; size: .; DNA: TGTGCCAGCCCACAACTTTTGACCCCGGGACAGGGAGCAGATACGCAGTATTTT; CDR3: CASPQLLTPGQGADTQYF
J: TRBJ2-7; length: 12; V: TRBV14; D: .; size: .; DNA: TGTGCCAGCAGCCAAGACACCTACGAGCAGTACTTC; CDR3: CASSQDTYEQYF